The 23 T cell receptor beta chains below come from one sample, sequenced in a study of response to subunit inactivated influenza vaccine. TCRdb redid the calling of the RT-PCR reads with MiXCR, one entry per CDR3 protein. Found here are about 520,000 distinct CDR3 sequences, about 7.2% of them singletons; the top ten hold roughly 14%. Sequenced material: PBMCs from blood, taken about 24 months after vaccination. The receptors stem from a man between 50 and 69 years old who received an inactivated influenza vaccine.

This clonotype was seen ten or more times. V gene TRBV3-1 combines with J gene TRBJ1-2; TRBD1 aligns across 8 bases. Looked up from germline, CDR1 is LGHDT and CDR2 is YNNKEL (reference sequence). The CDR3 length is 15 residues. V was clipped by 0 bases and J by 7 bases; unmatched bases: 7. CDR3 nucleotide sequence: TGTGCCAGCAGCCAAGATCAAGGACAGGGAGCTGGCTACACCTTC. Its protein product is CASSQDQGQGAGYTF.

This chain joins TRBV10-3 and TRBJ1-2, with unresolved D. The CDR3 totals 13 residues. V was shortened by 2 bases and J by 7 bases, with 11 bases between the two germline ends. CDR1 is ENHRY, CDR2 SYGVKD, per germline. The CDR3 is CAISEVSGGGYTF. Written as DNA, the CDR3 is TGTGCCATCAGTGAGGTGTCAGGCGGTGGCTACACCTTC.

This clonotype was detected a few times. The chain links TRBV27 to TRBJ1-5; 9 nucleotides line up with TRBD1. CDR1 and CDR2 from the germline V gene are MNHEY and SMNVEV (reference sequence). The CDR3 consists of 14 residues. V shed 3 bases, J shed 6 bases, and the junction held 3 bases outside the gene matches. For the CDR3, the DNA is TGTGCCAGCAGTTTTACAGGGGGCGTTCAGCCCCAGCATTTT. This encodes CASSFTGGVQPQHF.

This clonotype has only a few counts. This chain joins TRBV5-1 and TRBJ1-1; no reliable D call. Deletions cut 4 bases from V and 5 bases from J, with 12 bases between. The germline V gene encodes CDR1 SGHRS and CDR2 YFSETQ. This CDR3 region has 13 residues. The CDR3 spells CASSPAMRTEAFF. The CDR3 DNA follows: TGCGCCAGCAGCCCGGCCATGCGGACTGAAGCTTTCTTT.

This clonotype was counted many times. The J gene is TRBJ1-4, the V gene TRBV3-1, with 8 bases matching TRBD1. V lost 4 bases to trimming and J lost 7 bases; unmatched junction nucleotides: 8. The CDR3 runs to 15 residues. The germline gives CDR1 LGHDT, CDR2 YNNKEL (reference sequence). Here the CDR3 reads CASSPEGTGGEKLFF. The CDR3, as DNA: TGTGCCAGCAGCCCTGAAGGGACAGGCGGTGAAAAACTGTTTTTT.

As concerns this clonotype: A much larger clonotype is one base distant, so this may be a read error. J is TRBJ2-2 and V is TRBV6-2 or TRBV6-3; the D is unclear. CDR1 is MNHEY and CDR2 is SVGEGT in the germline V gene. With 2 bases removed from V and 2 bases from J, the gap between germline ends came to 0 bases. The CDR3 has 12 amino acids. This CDR3 is CASSYNTGELFF. For the CDR3, the DNA is TGTGCCAGCAGTTACAACACCGGGGAGCTGTTTTTT.

The table lists this clonotype with a few counts. The chain recombines TRBV25-1 with TRBJ1-5, with D possibly TRBD1 on 6 matching bases. This CDR3 has 14 amino acids. Germline CDR1 is MGHDK and CDR2 is SYGVNS. V was trimmed by 6 bases and J by 3 bases, leaving 12 bases between them. The DNA of the CDR3 is TGTGCCAGCAGCTCGACAGGCCACAATCAGCCCCAGCATTTT. Translated, it gives CASSSTGHNQPQHF. The complete variable domain, with remaining parts taken from reference TRBV25-1 and TRBJ1-5, reads EADIYQTPRYLVIGTGKKITLECSQTMGHDKMYWYQQDPGMELHLIHYSYGVNSTEKGDLSSESTVSRIRTEHFPLTLESARPSHTSQYLCASSSTGHNQPQHFGDGTRLSIL.

This chain connects TRBV7-9 to TRBJ1-4; D gene uncertain. The CDR3 is made up of 15 amino acids. CDR1 is SEHNR, CDR2 FQNEAQ, per germline (reference sequence). The V end lost 4 bases, the J end lost 6 bases, and 15 bases lay between the germline ends. DNA for the CDR3: TGTGCCAGCAGCTCCACGGACGCCGCGTATGAAAAACTGTTTTTT. Protein sequence: CASSSTDAAYEKLFF.

Turning to this clonotype: A much larger clone differs by one base, so this may be a read error. The chain carries TRBV29-1 and TRBJ2-1; 8 bases match TRBD1. Germline values: CDR1 SQVTM, CDR2 ANQGSEA. This CDR3 is built from 14 residues. The CDR3 bases are TGCAGCGTAGAAGGGTCAGGGGGCTCGAGGGCCCAGTTCTTC. This sequence encodes CSVEGSGGSRAQFF.

There are a few counts of this clonotype. The chain is built from TRBV11-2 and TRBJ1-4, with 9 nucleotides matching TRBD1. V trimming: 4 bases; J trimming: 6 bases; junction bases outside the gene matches: 6. The CDR3 has 15 residues. Looked up from germline, CDR1 is SGHAT and CDR2 is FQNNGV. Here the CDR3 DNA reads TGTGCCAGCAGCTCGGGGACAGGGCGGCATGAAAAACTGTTTTTT. It yields the protein CASSSGTGRHEKLFF.

Many counts were recorded for this clonotype. This CDR3 reads CASSPRDRAYEQYF. For the CDR3, the DNA is TGTGCCAGCAGCCCCCGGGACAGAGCCTACGAGCAGTACTTC. The rearrangement joins TRBV4-2 to TRBJ2-7, with 7 bases lining up with TRBD1. CDR1 is LGHNA, CDR2 YNFKEQ, per germline. The CDR3 has 14 amino acids. V shed 4 bases, J shed 2 bases, and the junction held 5 bases outside the gene matches.

The genes are TRBV4-3 and TRBJ2-2, with D possibly being TRBD1 (5 bases). Germline loops: CDR1 LGHNA, CDR2 YSLEER. V lost 2 bases, J lost 4 bases, and 14 bases lay in between. This CDR3 is built from 16 residues. DNA of the CDR3: TGCGCCAGCAGCCAAAGCAAGAGACAGCGCACCGGGGAGCTGTTTTTT. Translated, it gives CASSQSKRQRTGELFF.

This clonotype was counted many times. The chain joins TRBV29-1 to TRBJ2-1; 7 nucleotides agree with TRBD1. With 6 bases clipped from V and 9 bases from J, the junction kept 17 bases outside the gene matches. The CDR3 has 15 amino acids. The germline gives CDR1 SQVTM, CDR2 ANQGSEA. As DNA, the CDR3 is TGCAGCGTGGAATCTCGGACAGGTTCAACGGGTGAGCAGTTCTTC. It yields the protein CSVESRTGSTGEQFF.

This clonotype was detected once. The chain combines TRBV10-3 with TRBJ2-1; D perhaps matches TRBD1 (6 bases). Germline V lookup: CDR1 ENHRY, CDR2 SYGVKD. The CDR3 consists of 16 residues. The ends were cut back, 6 bases at V and 7 bases at J, with 22 bases in the middle. The CDR3 protein is CAIRAGDILYPNEQFF. The CDR3 DNA is TGTGCCATCAGGGCCGGGGACATACTATACCCAAATGAGCAGTTCTTC.

This clonotype was seen a handful of times. The CDR3 region is CASSEWRNQPQHF. CDR3 DNA: TGTGCCAGCAGTGAATGGCGGAATCAGCCCCAGCATTTT. This chain uses TRBV2 with TRBJ1-5, with D unresolved. V dropped 2 bases and J dropped 4 bases, with 6 bases sitting between them. Germline V gene data show CDR1 as SNHLY and CDR2 as FYNNEI. This CDR3 has 13 residues.

V is TRBV20-1 and J is TRBJ2-1; maybe TRBD2 (6 bases). V was shortened by 2 bases and J by 7 bases, with 15 bases between the two germline ends. CDR1 is DFQATT and CDR2 is SNEGSKA in the germline V gene (reference sequence). The CDR3 is made up of 14 amino acids. CDR3 in amino acids: CSARFGGSENEQFF. The CDR3 nucleotides read TGCAGTGCTAGATTCGGGGGATCGGAGAATGAGCAGTTCTTC.

In this sample, this clonotype turned up a few times. The chain carries TRBV28 and TRBJ2-4; no firm D call. Germline CDR1 and CDR2: MDHEN and SYDVKM. V was trimmed by 3 bases and J by 4 bases, leaving 7 bases between them. The CDR3 length is 13 residues. CDR3 sequence reads: CASSFERKNIQYF. DNA of the CDR3: TGTGCCAGCAGTTTCGAGAGGAAAAACATTCAGTACTTC.

This clonotype was detected many times. CDR3 amino acids: CASSPFLSNEQFF. The CDR3 region has the DNA TGTGCCAGCAGCCCATTCCTAAGCAATGAGCAGTTCTTC. The J gene is TRBJ2-1, the V gene TRBV12-3 or TRBV12-4; no definite D call. V was trimmed by 6 bases and J by 6 bases, leaving 12 bases between them. The CDR3 spans 13 residues.

This chain joins TRBV20-1 and TRBJ2-7, with 8 bases identical to TRBD1. CDR1 is DFQATT and CDR2 is SNEGSKA in the germline V gene (reference sequence). Trimming cost V 4 bases and J 5 bases; bases outside gene matches: 10. The CDR3 has 14 amino acids. The CDR3 protein is CSAIPGTGDNEQYF. The CDR3 nucleotides read TGCAGTGCTATTCCCGGGACAGGTGACAACGAGCAGTACTTC.

This clonotype appeared many times. The J gene is TRBJ2-5, the V gene TRBV25-1, with D possibly being TRBD1 or TRBD2 (5 bases each). V lost 3 bases, J lost 4 bases, and 9 bases lay in between. This CDR3 has 13 amino acids. Germline loops: CDR1 MGHDK, CDR2 SYGVNS. The CDR3 region has the DNA TGTGCCAGCAGTGATGGGGGTTCAGAGACCCAGTACTTC. Residues: CASSDGGSETQYF.

CDR3 sequence: CASSGHGTANEKLFF. The DNA of the CDR3 is TGCGCCAGCAGCGGACACGGGACTGCGAATGAAAAACTGTTTTTT. The rearrangement uses TRBV5-1 and TRBJ1-4; a weak D match, TRBD1 (5 bases). Germline assignment: CDR1 SGHRS and CDR2 YFSETQ. The CDR3 has 15 amino acids. V dropped 4 bases and J dropped 5 bases, with 15 bases sitting between them. Filled out from reference TRBV5-1 and TRBJ1-4, the complete variable domain reads KAGVTQTPRYLIKTRGQQVTLSCSPISGHRSVSWYQQTPGQGLQFLFEYFSETQRNKGNFPGRFSGRQFSNSRSEMNVSTLELGDSALYLCASSGHGTANEKLFFGSGTQLSVL.

This chain uses TRBV28 with TRBJ2-3; 9 bases align to TRBD1. The CDR3 loop spans 15 amino acids. Germline lookup yields CDR1 MDHEN and CDR2 SYDVKM. The junction had 8 bases not matched to a gene; V was cut back by 6 bases and J by 4 bases. The CDR3 here is CASRGQGVRADTQYF. In DNA form, the CDR3 reads TGTGCCAGCAGGGGACAGGGAGTAAGGGCAGATACGCAGTATTTT.

In this sample, this clonotype turned up a few times. The chain links TRBV3-1 to TRBJ2-1; 9 nucleotides agree with TRBD2. This CDR3 has 17 amino acids. The junction had 6 bases not matched to a gene; V was cut back by 3 bases and J by 0 bases. Germline CDR1 and CDR2: LGHDT and YNNKEL (reference sequence). CDR3 in DNA: TGTGCCAGCAGCCAGGCGCTAGCGGGACTCTCCTACAATGAGCAGTTCTTC. It encodes CASSQALAGLSYNEQFF.